Listed here are 8 T cell receptor beta chains from one sample, sequenced in a study of cytomegalovirus exposure and HLA in healthy donors. The PCR employed 60 Vbeta primers together with 13 Jbeta primers. Produced via immunoSEQ multiplex PCR; TCRdb's table is partial and in-frame only. This table has 150,000 to 200,000 clones, around 81% appearing once. The sequenced material came from PBMCs. Every receptor here comes from a woman aged 25 to 39 in good health and CMV-seronegative.

The rearrangement joins TRBV2 to TRBJ2-3; 10 positions agree with TRBD2. The CDR3 runs to 17 residues. Germline V CDR1 and CDR2: SNHLY, FYNNEI. The ends lost 4 bases at V and 1 base at J; junction bases unmatched: 8. CDR3 amino acids: CASSASGTSDRTDTQYF. CDR3 bases: TGTGCCAGCAGTGCTTCCGGGACTAGCGATCGCACAGATACGCAGTATTTT.

The chain combines TRBV2 with TRBJ1-5; 7 bases match TRBD1. Per the germline V gene, CDR1 is SNHLY and CDR2 is FYNNEI. The trim removed 7 bases at V and 3 bases at J, leaving 6 bases unmatched. The CDR3 contains 14 residues. CDR3 sequence reads: CASTRGQHNQPQHF. As DNA, the CDR3 is TGTGCCAGCACTAGGGGACAGCACAATCAGCCCCAGCATTTT.

V is TRBV11-3 and J is TRBJ1-1; 10 bases agree with TRBD1. This CDR3 contains 18 residues. V gave up 0 bases and J gave up 0 bases; unmatched junction bases: 7. Per the germline V gene, CDR1 is SGHNT and CDR2 is YENEEA. CDR3: CASSLDPGQGFMNTEAFF. The CDR3 DNA follows: TGTGCCAGCAGCTTAGATCCGGGACAGGGGTTCATGAACACTGAAGCTTTCTTT.

V and J are TRBV25-1 and TRBJ1-3; 9 positions agree with TRBD1. Unmatched junction bases numbered 3, after V lost 2 bases and J lost 4 bases. This CDR3 comprises 15 residues. Germline lookup yields CDR1 MGHDK and CDR2 SYGVNS. The CDR3: CASSEDRGLGNTIYF. CDR3 DNA sequence: TGTGCCAGCAGTGAAGACAGGGGGTTAGGAAACACCATATATTTT.

This sequence joins TRBV28 and TRBJ2-5, with TRBD1 matching over 9 bases. The J call may be mistaken, given a closer DNA end match to TRBJ2-7. Germline V gives CDR1 MDHEN, CDR2 SYDVKM. This CDR3 is 16 amino acids long. CDR3 bases: TGTGCCAGCAGTTTAATTTCGGACAGGGGTCCCCACGAGCAGTACTTC. Translating it yields CASSLISDRGPHEQYF.

The chain combines TRBV4-1 with TRBJ1-5; a weak D match, TRBD1 (5 bases). V shed 3 bases and J shed 4 bases, with 10 bases lying between them. There are 14 residues in the CDR3. CDR1 is MGHRA and CDR2 is YSYEKL in the germline V gene. CDR3 region: CASSHGGNNQPQHF. The CDR3 DNA reads as TGCGCCAGCAGCCACGGGGGAAATAATCAGCCCCAGCATTTT.

This sequence joins TRBV2 and TRBJ2-3; D might be TRBD1 (6 bases). V gave up 7 bases and J gave up 4 bases, with 12 bases separating them. CDR3 length equals 13 residues. Germline CDR1 reads SNHLY; CDR2 reads FYNNEI. CDR3: CASKEGVADTQYF. The CDR3 DNA reads as TGTGCCAGCAAAGAGGGGGTCGCAGATACGCAGTATTTT.

V gene TRBV6-6 combines with J gene TRBJ1-1, with D maybe TRBD1 (5 bases). Looked up from germline, CDR1 is MNHNY and CDR2 is SVGAGI (reference sequence). The CDR3 length is 15 residues. V gave up 2 bases and J gave up 6 bases, with 16 bases separating them. The CDR3 DNA reads TGTGCCAGCAGTTACCCTCGTACAGGTGGTGCTGAAGCTTTCTTT. As protein: CASSYPRTGGAEAFF.